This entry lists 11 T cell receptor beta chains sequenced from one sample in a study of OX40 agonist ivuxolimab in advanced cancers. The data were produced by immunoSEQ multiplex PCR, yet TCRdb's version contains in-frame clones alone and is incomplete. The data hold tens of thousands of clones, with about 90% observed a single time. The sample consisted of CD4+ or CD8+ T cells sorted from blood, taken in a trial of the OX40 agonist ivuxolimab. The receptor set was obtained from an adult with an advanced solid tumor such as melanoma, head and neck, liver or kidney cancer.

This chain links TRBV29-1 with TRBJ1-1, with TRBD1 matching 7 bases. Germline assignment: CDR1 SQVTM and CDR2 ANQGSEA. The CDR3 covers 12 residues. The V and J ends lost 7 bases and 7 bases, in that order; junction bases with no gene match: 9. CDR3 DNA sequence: TGCAGCGGCAATCTGGGACAGCGTGAAGCTTTCTTT. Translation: CSGNLGQREAFF.

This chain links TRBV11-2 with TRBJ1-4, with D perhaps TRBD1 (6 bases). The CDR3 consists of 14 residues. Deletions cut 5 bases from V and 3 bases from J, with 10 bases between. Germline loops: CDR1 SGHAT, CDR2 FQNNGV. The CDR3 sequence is CASSRGHSNEKLFF. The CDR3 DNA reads TGTGCCAGCAGCAGGGGACACTCTAATGAAAAACTGTTTTTT.

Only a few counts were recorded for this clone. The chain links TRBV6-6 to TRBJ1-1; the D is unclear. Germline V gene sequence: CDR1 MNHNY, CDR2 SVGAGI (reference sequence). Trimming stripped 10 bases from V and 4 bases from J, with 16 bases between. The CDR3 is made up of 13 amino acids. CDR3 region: CATAVDGLTEAFF. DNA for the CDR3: TGTGCCACGGCTGTGGACGGTCTCACTGAAGCTTTCTTT.

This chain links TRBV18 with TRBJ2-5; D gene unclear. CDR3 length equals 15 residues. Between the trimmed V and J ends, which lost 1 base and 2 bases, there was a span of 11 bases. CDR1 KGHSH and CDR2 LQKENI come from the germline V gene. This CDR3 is CASSPRSTAQETQYF. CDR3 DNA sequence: TGTGCCAGCTCACCACGTAGCACAGCTCAAGAGACCCAGTACTTC.

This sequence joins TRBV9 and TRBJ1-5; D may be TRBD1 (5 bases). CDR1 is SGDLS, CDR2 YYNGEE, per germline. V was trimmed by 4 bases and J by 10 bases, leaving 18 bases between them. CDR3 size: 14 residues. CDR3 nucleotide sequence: TGTGCCAGCAGCCCCCGGGACGGTTATCTTCCCCAGCATTTT. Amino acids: CASSPRDGYLPQHF.

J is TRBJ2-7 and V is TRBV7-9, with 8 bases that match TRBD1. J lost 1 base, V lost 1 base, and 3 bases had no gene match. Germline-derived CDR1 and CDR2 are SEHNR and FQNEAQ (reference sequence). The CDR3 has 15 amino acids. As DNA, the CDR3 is TGTGCCAGCAGCTTAGGAGGACAGGGTTCCTACGAGCAGTACTTC. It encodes CASSLGGQGSYEQYF.

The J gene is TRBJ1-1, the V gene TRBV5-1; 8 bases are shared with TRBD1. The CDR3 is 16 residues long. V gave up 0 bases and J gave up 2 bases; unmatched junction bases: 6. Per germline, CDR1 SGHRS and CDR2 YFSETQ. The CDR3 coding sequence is TGCGCCAGCAGCTTGGTATTCTCAGGGGGCAACACTGAAGCTTTCTTT. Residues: CASSLVFSGGNTEAFF. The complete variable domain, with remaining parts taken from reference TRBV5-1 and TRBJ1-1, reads KAGVTQTPRYLIKTRGQQVTLSCSPISGHRSVSWYQQTPGQGLQFLFEYFSETQRNKGNFPGRFSGRQFSNSRSEMNVSTLELGDSALYLCASSLVFSGGNTEAFFGQGTRLTVV.

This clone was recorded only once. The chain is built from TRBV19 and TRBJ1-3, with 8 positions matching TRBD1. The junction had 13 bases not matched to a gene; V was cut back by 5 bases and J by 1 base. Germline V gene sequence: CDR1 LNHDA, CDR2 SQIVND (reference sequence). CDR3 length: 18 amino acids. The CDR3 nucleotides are TGTGCCAGTAGTCCCGCCCCGGGACAGGCGAGGTCTGGAAACACCATATATTTT. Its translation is CASSPAPGQARSGNTIYF.

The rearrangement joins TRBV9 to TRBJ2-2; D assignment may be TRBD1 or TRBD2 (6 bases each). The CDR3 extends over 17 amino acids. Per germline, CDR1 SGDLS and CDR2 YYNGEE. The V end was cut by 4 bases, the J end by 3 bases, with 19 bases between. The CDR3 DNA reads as TGTGCCAGCAGCCCGACAAATACAGGGACTTACACCGGGGAGCTGTTTTTT. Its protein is CASSPTNTGTYTGELFF.

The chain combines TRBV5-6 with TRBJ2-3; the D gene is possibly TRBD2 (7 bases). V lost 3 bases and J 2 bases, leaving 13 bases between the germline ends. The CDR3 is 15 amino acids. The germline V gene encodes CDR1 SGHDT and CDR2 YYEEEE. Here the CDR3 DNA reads TGTGCCAGCAGCTACTTCCGGGGGGCCACAGATACGCAGTATTTT. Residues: CASSYFRGATDTQYF.

The DNA of the CDR3 is TGTGCCAGCTCGCCCCAGCGCGGAACGACTGACAATGAGCAGTTCTTC. Translated, it gives CASSPQRGTTDNEQFF. The V call is TRBV18, the J call TRBJ2-1; D is unresolved. Trimming stripped 6 bases from V and 5 bases from J, with 20 bases between. The CDR3 contains 16 residues. Germline V gene data show CDR1 as KGHSH and CDR2 as LQKENI.